The 10 T cell receptor beta chains presented below share a single source sample, sequenced in a study of T cell changes during pregnancy in multiple sclerosis. The data were produced by immunoSEQ multiplex PCR, yet TCRdb's version contains in-frame clones alone and is incomplete. The data contain more than 35,000 clones, over 80% of them seen just once; the ten biggest clones take up less than 0.55%. The source was CD4+ T cells from peripheral blood mononuclear cells, collected in the third trimester of pregnancy. The receptor set was obtained from a female donor in good health, enrolled as a control in a pregnancy study.

The rearrangement joins TRBV7-3 to TRBJ2-3, with D uncertain. CDR3 size: 14 residues. From germline, CDR1 is SGHTA and CDR2 FQGTGA. With 5 bases removed from V and 5 bases from J, the gap between germline ends came to 14 bases. The CDR3 is CASSPGWYEDTQYF. Here the CDR3 DNA reads TGTGCCAGCAGCCCGGGTTGGTACGAAGATACGCAGTATTTT.

The chain carries TRBV7-2 and TRBJ2-7; 8 bases agree with TRBD1. The CDR3 spans 15 residues. With 4 bases clipped from V and 2 bases from J, the junction kept 7 bases outside the gene matches. CDR1 and CDR2 (germline): SGHTA, FQGNSA. CDR3 nucleotides: TGTGCCAGCAGCTCCCGACAGGGGAGTGCCTACGAGCAGTACTTC. Translation gives CASSSRQGSAYEQYF.

This chain uses TRBV5-1 with TRBJ2-1; D is perhaps TRBD1 (6 bases). This CDR3 spans 15 amino acids. The V gene lost 1 base and the J gene lost 0 bases, with 8 bases spanning the gap. Per the germline V gene, CDR1 is SGHRS and CDR2 is YFSETQ. The CDR3 is CASSLRTDSYNEQFF. In DNA form, the CDR3 reads TGCGCCAGCAGCTTGAGGACAGACTCCTACAATGAGCAGTTCTTC.

The chain combines TRBV10-3 with TRBJ2-3; D might be TRBD1 (6 bases). The germline V and J ends were trimmed by 6 bases and 6 bases, with 13 bases remaining between them. The CDR3 sequence is 13 residues long. CDR1 is ENHRY and CDR2 is SYGVKD in the germline V gene. In nucleotides, the CDR3 is TGTGCCATCAGGAACGTGGGGGCGGATACGCAGTATTTT. This sequence encodes CAIRNVGADTQYF.

This clone was found a few times. The chain has TRBV6-6 and TRBJ1-5, with D maybe TRBD1 (6 bases). The V gene lost 8 bases and the J gene lost 1 base, with 6 bases spanning the gap. Germline V gives CDR1 MNHNY, CDR2 SVGAGI (reference sequence). The CDR3 spans 12 residues. CDR3 nucleotide sequence: TGTGCCAGCGGACAGAGCAATCAGCCCCAGCATTTT. This codes for CASGQSNQPQHF.

This clone was detected a few times. The chain employs TRBV21-1 and TRBJ1-3; the table gives TRBD1 as D, unverified against the DNA. TRBV21-1 is shown as a pseudogene. This CDR3 spans 17 amino acids. In DNA, the CDR3 is TGTGCCAGCAGCAAAGCGCCTTGGGGGACACAAGGAAACACCATATATTTT. This sequence encodes CASSKAPWGTQGNTIYF.

V usage is TRBV29-1 and J usage is TRBJ1-2, with 9 bases lining up with TRBD1. Germline assignment: CDR1 SQVTM and CDR2 ANQGSEA. The length of the CDR3 is 11 residues. With V trimmed by 7 bases and J by 7 bases, 4 bases remained unmatched. The CDR3 DNA is TGCAGCGGAAGGACAGGGGTTGGCTACACCTTC. Translated: CSGRTGVGYTF.

Worth noting for this clone: The identical CDR3 is also encoded by other nucleotide sequences in the sample. The chain has TRBV20-1 and TRBJ2-7; 7 bases align to TRBD1. The CDR3 has 11 residues. CDR1 is DFQATT, CDR2 SNEGSKA, per germline (reference sequence). Trimming cost V 6 bases and J 5 bases; bases outside gene matches: 4. CDR3: CSASDRDEQYF. The CDR3 coding sequence is TGCAGTGCGTCCGACAGGGACGAGCAGTACTTC.

The V gene is TRBV29-1, the J gene TRBJ1-2; D gene unclear. V lost 3 bases to trimming and J lost 4 bases, with 3 bases between them. The germline gives CDR1 SQVTM, CDR2 ANQGSEA. The CDR3 is 10 residues long. CDR3 sequence reads: CSVDSYGYTF. The CDR3 DNA follows: TGCAGCGTTGACAGCTATGGCTACACCTTC.

The chain couples TRBV6-5 to TRBJ2-7; 7 positions match TRBD1. This CDR3 spans 15 amino acids. The J segment lost 3 bases and the V segment lost 0 bases, leaving 5 bases of the junction unmatched. Germline V gives CDR1 MNHEY, CDR2 SVGAGI. The CDR3 bases are TGTGCCAGCAGTTACTCGGGACAGCCAGACTACGAGCAGTACTTC. Amino acids: CASSYSGQPDYEQYF.